This T cell receptor beta chain was profiled in a study of Ad26.COV2.S vaccination and SARS-CoV-2 variants. Trimming took 3 bases from V and 7 from J, leaving 18 bases between them. The CDR3 is made up of 15 amino acids. Germline V CDR1 and CDR2: SEHNR, FQNEAQ (reference sequence). This clone was recorded once. As to treatment: approximately 18 received Ad26.COV2.S at low or high dose, single or two shots; roughly five received placebo; per-sample allocation not given. Collection of the samples took place on day 63 after the first injection of vaccine or placebo. Produced via immunoSEQ multiplex PCR; TCRdb's table is partial and in-frame only. The profile shows about 280,000 clones, over 75% of them singletons.

This rearrangement joins TRBV7-9 to TRBJ1-2; no reliable D call. This TCR derives from a person between 18 and 65 years old who received the Ad26.COV2.S COVID-19 vaccine or a placebo. The source material was peripheral blood, sampled in a trial of Ad26.COV2.S vaccine versus placebo. The CDR3 is CASSLVSEGLSGYTF. Written as DNA, the CDR3 is TGTGCCAGCAGCTTGGTGTCGGAGGGATTATCTGGCTACACCTTC.